This T cell receptor (beta chain) derives from a study of blood T cell repertoires in COVID-19. Overall study: The study drew acute and convalescent COVID-19 samples from the United States, Italy and Spain. In each case, the material was cDNA or gDNA derived from T cells, B-cell-depleted T cells, or PBMCs.

The CDR3 has 14 residues. Germline values: CDR1 LNHDA, CDR2 SQIVND (reference sequence). The junction had 3 bases not matched to a gene; V was cut back by 4 bases and J by 0 bases. Original data processing: The assay estimated nucleated cells by amplifying reference gene primers. Assay: immunoSEQ multiplex PCR; the TCRdb copy retains only in-frame clones and omits some. The DNA was the basis for D and trimming; V, J and clone size are from that table. This sample has 35,000 to 45,000 clones, with about 80% found just once. The source of this sequence is a man aged 70-80 years with active or convalescent COVID-19. The sequencing sample was made of peripheral blood. V usage is TRBV19 and J usage is TRBJ2-7; 7 bases align to TRBD1. The chain's CDR3 is CASSRRQGSYEQYF. The CDR3 DNA is TGTGCCAGTAGTAGGAGACAGGGCTCCTACGAGCAGTACTTC.